These T cell receptor beta chains were read from a single sample in a study of cytomegalovirus exposure and HLA in healthy donors. Method: immunoSEQ multiplex PCR; TCRdb's copy keeps in-frame clones and lacks some. The sample has 140,000 or so clones, about nine tenths seen once. Material: PBMCs. The source of these receptors is a man between 18 and 35 years old in good health and CMV-seropositive. Both conserved end residues are part of each CDR3. The order of the fields is clone size, V gene, J gene, D gene, CDR3 protein, CDR3 DNA. D genes are given only for firm matches. Clone sizes are given selectively: once, few, many, or a class where the clone is expanded.

.,TRBV6-9,TRBJ2-7,TRBD2,CASTAGAWYEQYF,TGTGCCAGCACAGCGGGGGCTTGGTACGAGCAGTACTTC
.,TRBV5-4,TRBJ1-1,.,CASSRLVGGMNTEAFF,TGTGCCAGCAGCCGCTTGGTCGGGGGAATGAACACTGAAGCTTTCTTT
.,TRBV6-4,TRBJ1-1,.,CANRWGHLNTEAFF,TGTGCCAACCGGTGGGGACACTTGAACACTGAAGCTTTCTTT
.,TRBV11-2,TRBJ2-1,TRBD2,CASSLVGGGSGYNEQFF,TGTGCCAGCAGCTTAGTCGGGGGAGGGAGCGGCTACAATGAGCAGTTCTTC
few,TRBV28,TRBJ2-7,.,CASSFFRGSYEQYF,TGTGCCAGCAGTTTCTTTAGGGGTTCCTACGAGCAGTACTTC
.,TRBV7-9,TRBJ1-2,.,CASISETGGYTF,TGTGCCAGCATATCCGAAACCGGGGGCTACACCTTC
.,TRBV27,TRBJ1-1,.,CASSLKRGLNTEAFF,TGTGCCAGCAGTTTAAAAAGGGGATTGAACACTGAAGCTTTCTTT
.,TRBV6-1,TRBJ1-1,.,CASSNRGHNTEAFF,TGTGCCAGCAGCAACCGCGGACACAACACTGAAGCTTTCTTT
.,TRBV7-2,TRBJ1-6,.,CASSLRATGSPLHF,TGTGCCAGCAGCCTGCGGGCAACGGGTTCACCCCTCCACTTT
.,TRBV2,TRBJ2-7,.,CASSALTGSYEQYF,TGTGCCAGCAGTGCCCTGACAGGCTCCTACGAGCAGTACTTC
.,TRBV25-1,TRBJ1-1,.,CASSGGGTEAFF,TGTGCCAGCAGTGGGGGAGGCACTGAAGCTTTCTTT
once,TRBV5-1,TRBJ2-3,TRBD1,CASRETGADTQYF,TGCGCCAGCAGGGAGACAGGGGCCGATACGCAGTATTTT
.,TRBV5-1,TRBJ2-6,.,CASSLTLSGANVLTF,TGCGCCAGCAGCCTGACATTATCTGGGGCCAACGTCCTGACTTTC